This T cell receptor beta chain derives from a study of T cells after yellow fever vaccination. Broader study findings: The CD4 and CD8 compartments had a small share of their clonotypes in common.

Template switching by 5'RACE produced TCR cDNA, adding a universal primer site and UMIs. TCRdb itself ran the 5' RACE reads through MiXCR, one entry per CDR3 protein. The table records approximately 10,000 distinct CDR3 sequences, approximately 4.6% of them present only once. There are many counts of this clonotype. Losses at the gene ends were 2 bases for V and 4 bases for J; bases not matched to a gene: 12. The germline CDR1 and CDR2 sequences are KGHSH and LQKENI. CDR3 size: 17 residues. The V and J genes are TRBV18 and TRBJ1-1; 8 bases fit TRBD1. This sample comprised PBMCs, either bulk or a sorted T-cell subset (CD4+, CD8+, memory, or dextramer-sorted; not recorded which), obtained more than 13 days after the first yellow fever vaccination. The sequence derives from a man aged 18 to 29 who received the YFV17D yellow fever vaccine. CDR3: CASSPRAGGAESTEAFF. CDR3 nucleotide sequence: TGTGCCAGCTCACCAAGGGCAGGGGGCGCGGAGAGCACTGAAGCTTTCTTT.